This T cell receptor (beta chain) was found in a study of T cell responses to AZD1222 COVID-19 vaccine. As concerns this clone: Antigen: not known.

Study-level points and caveats: Spike-specific TCR breadth and depth went up after people got two AZD1222 doses. Among the donors, most were white British and more were female, and clonal diversity was possibly underestimated. Regions left unmutated in variants are reportedly the target of nearly half of spike-specific TCRs.

The repertoire was sequenced with immunoSEQ multiplex PCR; TCRdb's copy has only in-frame clones and lacks some. The sample has over 45,000 clones; approximately 83% are singletons. The CDR3 loop spans 15 amino acids. V gave up 8 bases and J gave up 4 bases, with 20 bases separating them. The germline V gene encodes CDR1 SGHDN and CDR2 FVKESK. The receptor was derived from an adult in good health. The chain joins TRBV14 to TRBJ1-2; D gene ambiguous. The sample was peripheral blood, taken on day 0 of AZD1222 vaccination. The DNA for the CDR3 is TGTGCCAGCGCACCGATCTCTACGCTTTCCTATGGCTACACCTTC. Its translation is CASAPISTLSYGYTF.